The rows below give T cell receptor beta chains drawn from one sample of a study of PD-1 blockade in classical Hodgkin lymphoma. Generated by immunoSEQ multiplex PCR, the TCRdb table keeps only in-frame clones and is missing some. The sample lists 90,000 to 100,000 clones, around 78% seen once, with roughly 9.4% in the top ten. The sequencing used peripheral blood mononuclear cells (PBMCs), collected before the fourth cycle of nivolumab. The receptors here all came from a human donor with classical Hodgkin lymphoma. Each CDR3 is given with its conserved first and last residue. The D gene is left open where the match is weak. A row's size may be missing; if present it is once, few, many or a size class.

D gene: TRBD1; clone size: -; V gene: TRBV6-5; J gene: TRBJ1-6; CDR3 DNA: TGTGCCAGCAGTTACTCGGGCAGGGGGAGTTCACCCCTCCACTTT; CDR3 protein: CASSYSGRGSSPLHF
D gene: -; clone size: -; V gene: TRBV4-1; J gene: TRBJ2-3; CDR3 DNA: TGCGCCAGCAGCCAAGAGTGGCACACAGATACGCAGTATTTT; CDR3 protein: CASSQEWHTDTQYF
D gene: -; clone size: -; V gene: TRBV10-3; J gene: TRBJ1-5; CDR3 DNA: TGTGCCGTTCGGGCAGGGGACCGCAATCAGCCCCAGCATTTT; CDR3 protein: CAVRAGDRNQPQHF
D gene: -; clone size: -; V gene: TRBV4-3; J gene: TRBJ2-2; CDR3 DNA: TGCGCCAGCAGCCAAACCGGGACTCAGAACACCGGGGAGCTGTTTTTT; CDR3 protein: CASSQTGTQNTGELFF
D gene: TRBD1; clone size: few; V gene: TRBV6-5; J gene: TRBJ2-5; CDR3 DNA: TGTGCCAGCAGTTTTTCCGGGACAGCGGAGACCCAGTACTTC; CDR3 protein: CASSFSGTAETQYF
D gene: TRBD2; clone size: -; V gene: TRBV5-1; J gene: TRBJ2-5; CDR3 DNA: TGCGCCAGCAGCTCTGTGAGCGGGGGCTACCGCCAAGAGACCCAGTACTTC; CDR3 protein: CASSSVSGGYRQETQYF
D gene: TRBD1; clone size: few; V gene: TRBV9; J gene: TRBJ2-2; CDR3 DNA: TGTGCCAGCAGGACAGGGGCCGGGGAGCTGTTTTTT; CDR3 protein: CASRTGAGELFF
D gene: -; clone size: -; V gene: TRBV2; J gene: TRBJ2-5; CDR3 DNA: TGTGCCAGCAGCAGGGAAAGTGGAGTGACCCAGTACTTC; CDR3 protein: CASSRESGVTQYF
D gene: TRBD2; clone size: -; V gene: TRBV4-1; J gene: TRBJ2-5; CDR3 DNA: TGCGCCAGCAGCCATGGGACTAGAAGGGAGACCCAGTACTTC; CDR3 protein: CASSHGTRRETQYF
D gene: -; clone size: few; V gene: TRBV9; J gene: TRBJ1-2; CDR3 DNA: TGTGCCAGCAGCGTAGGAGGGGCCTATGGCTACACCTTC; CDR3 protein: CASSVGGAYGYTF
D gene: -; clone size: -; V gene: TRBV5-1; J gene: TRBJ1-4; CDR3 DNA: TGCGCCAGCAGCTTGACAGGGACGAATGAAAAACTGTTTTTT; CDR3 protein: CASSLTGTNEKLFF
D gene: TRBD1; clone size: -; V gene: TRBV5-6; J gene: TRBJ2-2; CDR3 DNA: TGTGCCAGAATTGTACAGGGGAAGCACGGGGAGCTGTTTTTT; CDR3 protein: CARIVQGKHGELFF
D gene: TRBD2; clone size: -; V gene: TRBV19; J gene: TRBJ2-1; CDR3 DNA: TGTGCCAGTAGTCACGGCGGGAGTGTAAATGAGCAGTTCTTC; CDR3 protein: CASSHGGSVNEQFF
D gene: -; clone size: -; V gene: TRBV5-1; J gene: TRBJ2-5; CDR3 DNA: TGCGCCAGCAGCTTGGAGCCAGGGGCAGAGACCCAGTACTTC; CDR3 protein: CASSLEPGAETQYF
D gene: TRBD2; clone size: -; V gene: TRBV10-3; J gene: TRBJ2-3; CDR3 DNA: TGTGCCATCAGTGGAGGACTAGCGGGGGGGCATGAAGATACGCAGTATTTT; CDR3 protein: CAISGGLAGGHEDTQYF
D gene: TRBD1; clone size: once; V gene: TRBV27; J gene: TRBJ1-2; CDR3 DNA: TGTGCCAGCAGTCTAACCTGGGACAGGGGACAACTTCTTGGCTACACCTTC; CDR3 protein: CASSLTWDRGQLLGYTF
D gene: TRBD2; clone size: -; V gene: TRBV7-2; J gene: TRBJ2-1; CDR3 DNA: TGTGCCAGCAGCTTAGGGGGGCGACTAGCGCCCTACAATGAGCAGTTCTTC; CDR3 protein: CASSLGGRLAPYNEQFF
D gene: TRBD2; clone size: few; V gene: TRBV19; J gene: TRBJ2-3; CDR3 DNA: TGTGCCAGTAGTATAACTAGCGGGGAGAATACGCAGTATTTT; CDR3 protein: CASSITSGENTQYF
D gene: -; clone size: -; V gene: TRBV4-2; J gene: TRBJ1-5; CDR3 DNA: TGTGCCAGCAGCCAAGATAGTGAGGGCCGCGGACCCCAGCATTTT; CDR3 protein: CASSQDSEGRGPQHF
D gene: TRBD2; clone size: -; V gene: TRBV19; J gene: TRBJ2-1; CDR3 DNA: TGTGCCAGTAGCGCCTGGTCACTAGCGTACAATGAGCAGTTCTTC; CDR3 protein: CASSAWSLAYNEQFF
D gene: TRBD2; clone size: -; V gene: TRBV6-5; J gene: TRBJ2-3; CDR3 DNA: TGTGCCAGCAGGGTCCCCGGGACTAGCGGCTATACGCAGTATTTT; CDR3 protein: CASRVPGTSGYTQYF
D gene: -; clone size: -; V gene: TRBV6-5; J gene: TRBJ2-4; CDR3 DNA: TGTGCCAGCTGCCCTGCGGGGTTCGTTCAGTACTTC; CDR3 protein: CASCPAGFVQYF
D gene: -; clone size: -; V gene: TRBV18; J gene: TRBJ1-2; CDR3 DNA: TGTGCCAGCTCACCAGACTATGGCTACACCTTC; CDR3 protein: CASSPDYGYTF
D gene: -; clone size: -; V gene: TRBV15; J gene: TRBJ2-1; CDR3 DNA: TGTGCCACCAGCAGAGATCCCGGGGCCAACAATGAGCAGTTCTTC; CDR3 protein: CATSRDPGANNEQFF
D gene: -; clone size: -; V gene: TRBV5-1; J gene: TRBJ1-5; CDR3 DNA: TGCGCCAGCAGCCCCGGACACTTAAATAGCAATCAGCCCCAGCATTTT; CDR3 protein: CASSPGHLNSNQPQHF
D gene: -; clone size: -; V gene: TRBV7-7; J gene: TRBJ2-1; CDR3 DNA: TGTGCTAGCAGCTGGGGACTCTACAATGAGCAGTTCTTC; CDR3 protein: CASSWGLYNEQFF
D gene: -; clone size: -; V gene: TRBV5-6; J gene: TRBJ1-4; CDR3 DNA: TGTGCCAGCAGCTCTCGGTTATCCGGGGAACTGTTTTTT; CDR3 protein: CASSSRLSGELFF
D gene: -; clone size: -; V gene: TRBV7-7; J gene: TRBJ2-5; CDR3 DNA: TGTGCTAGCAGCTTTGTGGGTCTACAAGAGACCCAGTACTTC; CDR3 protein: CASSFVGLQETQYF
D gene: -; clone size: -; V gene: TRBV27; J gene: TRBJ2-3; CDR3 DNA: TGTGCCAGCAGTTCTCCAGGGCCGTGGGCAGATACGCAGTATTTT; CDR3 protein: CASSSPGPWADTQYF